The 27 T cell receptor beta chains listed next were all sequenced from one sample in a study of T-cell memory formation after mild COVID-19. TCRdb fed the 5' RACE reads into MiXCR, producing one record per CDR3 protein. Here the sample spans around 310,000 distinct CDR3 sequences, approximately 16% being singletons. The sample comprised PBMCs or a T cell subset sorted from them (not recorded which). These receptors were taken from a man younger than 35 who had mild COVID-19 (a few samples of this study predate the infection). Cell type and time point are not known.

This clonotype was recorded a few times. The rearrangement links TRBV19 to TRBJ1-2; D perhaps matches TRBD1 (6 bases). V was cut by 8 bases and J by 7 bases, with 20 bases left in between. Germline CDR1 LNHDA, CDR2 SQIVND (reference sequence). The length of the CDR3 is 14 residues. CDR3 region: CASLGQTGKSGYTF. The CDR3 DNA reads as TGTGCCAGTCTGGGCCAAACAGGGAAGTCTGGCTACACCTTC.

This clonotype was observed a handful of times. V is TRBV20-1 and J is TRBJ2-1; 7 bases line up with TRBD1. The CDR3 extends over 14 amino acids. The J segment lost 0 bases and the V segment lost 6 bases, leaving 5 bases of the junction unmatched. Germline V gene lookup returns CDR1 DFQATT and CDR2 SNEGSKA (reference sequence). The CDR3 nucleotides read TGCAGTGCCGATACAGGGGACTCCTACAATGAGCAGTTCTTC. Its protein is CSADTGDSYNEQFF.

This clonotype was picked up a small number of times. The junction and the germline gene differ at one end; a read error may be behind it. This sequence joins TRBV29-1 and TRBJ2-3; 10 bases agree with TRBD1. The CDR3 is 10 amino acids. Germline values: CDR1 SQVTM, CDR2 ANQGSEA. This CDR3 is CSVWGTGVNF. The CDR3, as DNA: TGCAGCGTTTGGGGGACAGGGGTCAATTTT.

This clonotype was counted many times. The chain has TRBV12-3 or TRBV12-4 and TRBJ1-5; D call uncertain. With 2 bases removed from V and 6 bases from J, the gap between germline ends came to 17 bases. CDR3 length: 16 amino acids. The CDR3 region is CASSLIVGESTQPQHF. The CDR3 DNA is TGTGCCAGCAGTTTAATTGTCGGGGAATCTACTCAGCCCCAGCATTTT.

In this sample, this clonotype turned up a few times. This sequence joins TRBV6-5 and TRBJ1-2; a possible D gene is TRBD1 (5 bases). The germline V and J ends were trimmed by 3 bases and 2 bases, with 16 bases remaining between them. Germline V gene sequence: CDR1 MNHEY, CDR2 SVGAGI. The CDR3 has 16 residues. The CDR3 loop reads CASSYKGSPLNYGYTF. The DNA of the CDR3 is TGTGCCAGCAGTTATAAGGGGAGTCCACTGAACTATGGCTACACCTTC.

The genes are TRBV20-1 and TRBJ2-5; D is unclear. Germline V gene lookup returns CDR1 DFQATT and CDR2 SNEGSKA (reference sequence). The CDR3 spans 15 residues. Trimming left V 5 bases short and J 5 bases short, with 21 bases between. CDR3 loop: CSAPNPLRLGETQYF. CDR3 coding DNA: TGCAGTGCTCCCAACCCACTTCGTCTCGGGGAGACCCAGTACTTC.

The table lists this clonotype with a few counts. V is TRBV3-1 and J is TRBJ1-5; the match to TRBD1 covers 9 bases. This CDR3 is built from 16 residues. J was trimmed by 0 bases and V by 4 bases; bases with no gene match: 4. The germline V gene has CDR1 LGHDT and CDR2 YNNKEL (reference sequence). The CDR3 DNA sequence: TGTGCCAGCAGCCCCGGGACAGGGTATAGCAATCAGCCCCAGCATTTT. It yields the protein CASSPGTGYSNQPQHF.

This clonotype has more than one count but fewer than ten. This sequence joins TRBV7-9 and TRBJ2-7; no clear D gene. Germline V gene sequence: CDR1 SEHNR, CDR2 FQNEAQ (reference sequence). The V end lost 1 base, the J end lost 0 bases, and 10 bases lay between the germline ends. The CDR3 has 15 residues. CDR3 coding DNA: TGTGCCAGCAGCTTAGTTGACGAATACTCCTACGAGCAGTACTTC. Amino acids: CASSLVDEYSYEQYF.

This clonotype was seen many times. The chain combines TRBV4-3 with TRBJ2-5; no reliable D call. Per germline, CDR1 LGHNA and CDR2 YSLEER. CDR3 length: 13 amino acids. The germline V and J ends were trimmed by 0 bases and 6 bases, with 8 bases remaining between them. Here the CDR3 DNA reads TGCGCCAGCAGCCAAGAGGTATTCCAGACCCAGTACTTC. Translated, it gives CASSQEVFQTQYF.

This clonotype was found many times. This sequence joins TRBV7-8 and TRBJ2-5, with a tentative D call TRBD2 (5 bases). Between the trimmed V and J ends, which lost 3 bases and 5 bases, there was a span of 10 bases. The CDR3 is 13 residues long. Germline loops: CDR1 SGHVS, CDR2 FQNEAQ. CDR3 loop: CASSLDLTETQYF. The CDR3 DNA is TGTGCCAGCAGCTTGGACTTGACGGAGACCCAGTACTTC.

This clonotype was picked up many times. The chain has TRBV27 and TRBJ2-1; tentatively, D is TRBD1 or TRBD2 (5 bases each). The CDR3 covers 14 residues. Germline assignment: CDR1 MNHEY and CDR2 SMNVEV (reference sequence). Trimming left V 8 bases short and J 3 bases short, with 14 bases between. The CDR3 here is CASGIGTYYNEQFF. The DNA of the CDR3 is TGTGCCAGCGGAATCGGGACGTACTACAATGAGCAGTTCTTC.

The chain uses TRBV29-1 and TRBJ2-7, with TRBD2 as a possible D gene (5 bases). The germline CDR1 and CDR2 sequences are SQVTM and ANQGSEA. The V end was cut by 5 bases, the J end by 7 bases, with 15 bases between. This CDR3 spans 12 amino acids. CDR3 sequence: CSVIGLKREQYF. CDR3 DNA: TGCAGCGTTATCGGACTTAAAAGGGAGCAGTACTTC.

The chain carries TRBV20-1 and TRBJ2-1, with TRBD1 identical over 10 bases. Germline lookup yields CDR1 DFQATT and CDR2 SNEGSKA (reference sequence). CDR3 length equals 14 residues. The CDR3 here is CRRNRDRGNNEQFF. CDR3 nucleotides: TGCAGACGAAACCGGGACAGGGGCAACAATGAGCAGTTCTTC.

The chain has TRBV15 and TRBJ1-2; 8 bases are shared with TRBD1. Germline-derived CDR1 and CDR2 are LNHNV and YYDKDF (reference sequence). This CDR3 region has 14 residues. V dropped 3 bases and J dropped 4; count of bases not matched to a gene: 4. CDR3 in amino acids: CATSSPGGLYGYTF. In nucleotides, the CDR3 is TGTGCCACCAGCAGCCCAGGGGGCCTCTATGGCTACACCTTC.

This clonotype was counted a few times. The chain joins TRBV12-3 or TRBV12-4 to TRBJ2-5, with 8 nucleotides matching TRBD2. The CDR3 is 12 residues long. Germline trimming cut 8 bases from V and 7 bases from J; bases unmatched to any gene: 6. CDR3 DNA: TGTGCCAGCTCAAGCGGGGGAGGGACCCAGTACTTC. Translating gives CASSSGGGTQYF.

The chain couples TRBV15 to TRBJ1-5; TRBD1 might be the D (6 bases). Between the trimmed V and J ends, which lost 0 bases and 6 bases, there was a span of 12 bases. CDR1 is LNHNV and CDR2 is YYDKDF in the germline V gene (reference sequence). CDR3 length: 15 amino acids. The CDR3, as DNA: TGTGCCACCAGCAGAGATTCCAGGGGTGGTCAGCCCCAGCATTTT. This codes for CATSRDSRGGQPQHF.

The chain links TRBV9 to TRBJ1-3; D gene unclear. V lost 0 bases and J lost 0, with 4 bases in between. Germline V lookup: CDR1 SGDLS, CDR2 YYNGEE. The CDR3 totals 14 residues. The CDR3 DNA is TGTGCCAGCAGCGTAGACATCTCTGGAAACACCATATATTTT. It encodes CASSVDISGNTIYF.

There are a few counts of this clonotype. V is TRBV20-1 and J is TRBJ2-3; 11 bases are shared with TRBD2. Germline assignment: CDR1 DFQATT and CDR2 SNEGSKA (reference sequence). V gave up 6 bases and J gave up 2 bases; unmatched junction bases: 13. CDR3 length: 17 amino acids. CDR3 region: CSATTLTSGDLTDTQYF. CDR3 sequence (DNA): TGCAGTGCCACGACGTTGACTAGCGGGGATCTCACAGATACGCAGTATTTT.

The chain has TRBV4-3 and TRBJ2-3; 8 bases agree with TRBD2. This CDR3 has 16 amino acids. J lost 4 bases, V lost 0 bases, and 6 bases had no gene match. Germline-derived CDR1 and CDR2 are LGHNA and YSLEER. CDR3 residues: CASSQDTTRGADTQYF. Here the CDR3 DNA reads TGCGCCAGCAGCCAAGATACTACGCGGGGGGCAGATACGCAGTATTTT.

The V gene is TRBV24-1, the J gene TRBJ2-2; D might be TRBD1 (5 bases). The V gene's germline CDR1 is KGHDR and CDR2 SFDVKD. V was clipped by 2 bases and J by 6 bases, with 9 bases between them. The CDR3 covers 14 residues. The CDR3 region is CATSDSTGPGELFF. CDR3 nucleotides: TGTGCCACCAGTGATTCCACAGGTCCCGGGGAGCTGTTTTTT.

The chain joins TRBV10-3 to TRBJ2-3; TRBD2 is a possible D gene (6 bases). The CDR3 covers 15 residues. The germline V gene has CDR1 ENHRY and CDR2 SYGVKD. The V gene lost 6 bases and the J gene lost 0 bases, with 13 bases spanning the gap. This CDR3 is CAIRGGQLSTDTQYF. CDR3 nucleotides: TGTGCCATCAGGGGAGGACAACTTAGCACAGATACGCAGTATTTT.

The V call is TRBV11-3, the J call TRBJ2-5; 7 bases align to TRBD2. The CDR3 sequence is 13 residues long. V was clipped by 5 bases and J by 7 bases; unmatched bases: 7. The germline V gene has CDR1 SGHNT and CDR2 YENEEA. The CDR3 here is CASSPGGIGTQYF. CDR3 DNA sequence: TGTGCCAGCAGCCCCGGGGGGATCGGGACCCAGTACTTC.

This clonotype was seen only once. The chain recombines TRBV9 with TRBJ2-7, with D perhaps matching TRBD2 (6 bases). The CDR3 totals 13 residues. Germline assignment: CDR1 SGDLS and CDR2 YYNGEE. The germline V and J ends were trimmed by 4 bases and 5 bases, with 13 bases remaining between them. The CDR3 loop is CASSPGGDNEQYV. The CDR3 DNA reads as TGTGCCAGCAGCCCAGGCGGGGATAACGAGCAGTACGTC.

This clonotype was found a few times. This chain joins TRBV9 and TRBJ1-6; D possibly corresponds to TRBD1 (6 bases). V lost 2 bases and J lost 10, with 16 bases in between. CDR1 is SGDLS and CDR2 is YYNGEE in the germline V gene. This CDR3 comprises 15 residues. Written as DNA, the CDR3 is TGTGCCAGCAGCGTGACGACAGGCGGTTCCTCACCCCTCCACTTT. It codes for CASSVTTGGSSPLHF.

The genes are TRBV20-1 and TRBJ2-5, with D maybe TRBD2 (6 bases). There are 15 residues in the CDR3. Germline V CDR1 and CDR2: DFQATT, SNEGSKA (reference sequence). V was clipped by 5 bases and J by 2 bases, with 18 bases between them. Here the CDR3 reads CSARGGSGTQETQYF. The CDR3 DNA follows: TGCAGTGCTCGGGGCGGTTCGGGGACTCAAGAGACCCAGTACTTC.

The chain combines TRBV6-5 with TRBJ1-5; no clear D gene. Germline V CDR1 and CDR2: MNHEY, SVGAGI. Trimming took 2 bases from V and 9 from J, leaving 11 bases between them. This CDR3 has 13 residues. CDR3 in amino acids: CASSYGVPGPQHF. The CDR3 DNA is TGTGCCAGCAGTTACGGGGTCCCCGGGCCCCAGCATTTT.

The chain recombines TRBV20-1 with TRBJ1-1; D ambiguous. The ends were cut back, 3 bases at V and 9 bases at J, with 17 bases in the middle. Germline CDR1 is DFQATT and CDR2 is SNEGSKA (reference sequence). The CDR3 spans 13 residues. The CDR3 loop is CSASNRIRIKAFF. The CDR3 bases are TGCAGTGCTAGCAATCGAATAAGGATCAAAGCTTTCTTT.